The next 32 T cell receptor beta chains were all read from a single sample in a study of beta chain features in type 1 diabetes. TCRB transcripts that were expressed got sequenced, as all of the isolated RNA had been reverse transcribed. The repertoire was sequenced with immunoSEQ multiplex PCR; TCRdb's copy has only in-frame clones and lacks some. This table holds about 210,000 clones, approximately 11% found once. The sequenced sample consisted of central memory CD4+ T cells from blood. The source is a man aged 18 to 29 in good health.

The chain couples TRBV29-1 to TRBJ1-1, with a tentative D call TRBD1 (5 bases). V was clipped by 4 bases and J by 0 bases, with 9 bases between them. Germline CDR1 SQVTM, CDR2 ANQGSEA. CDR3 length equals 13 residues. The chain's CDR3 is CSVAGTMNTEAFF. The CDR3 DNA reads TGCAGCGTTGCAGGGACCATGAACACTGAAGCTTTCTTT.

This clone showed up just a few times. CDR3 sequence: CSVERSNTEAFF. DNA of the CDR3: TGCAGCGTTGAAAGGAGTAACACTGAAGCTTTCTTT. The rearrangement uses TRBV29-1 and TRBJ1-1, with D uncertain. The CDR3 is made up of 12 amino acids. The V end lost 2 bases, the J end lost 2 bases, and 6 bases lay between the germline ends. Germline CDR1 is SQVTM and CDR2 is ANQGSEA.

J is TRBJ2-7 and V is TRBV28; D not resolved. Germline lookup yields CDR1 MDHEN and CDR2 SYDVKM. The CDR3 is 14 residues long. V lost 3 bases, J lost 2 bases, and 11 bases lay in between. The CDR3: CASSLPSMTYEQYF. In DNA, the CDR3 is TGTGCCAGCAGTTTGCCCAGTATGACCTACGAGCAGTACTTC.

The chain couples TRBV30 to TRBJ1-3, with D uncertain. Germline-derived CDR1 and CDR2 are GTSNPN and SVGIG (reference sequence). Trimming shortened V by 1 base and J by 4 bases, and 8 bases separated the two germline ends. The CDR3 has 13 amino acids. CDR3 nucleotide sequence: TGTGCCTGGAGTGAGGGCCACGGAAACACCATATATTTT. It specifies CAWSEGHGNTIYF.

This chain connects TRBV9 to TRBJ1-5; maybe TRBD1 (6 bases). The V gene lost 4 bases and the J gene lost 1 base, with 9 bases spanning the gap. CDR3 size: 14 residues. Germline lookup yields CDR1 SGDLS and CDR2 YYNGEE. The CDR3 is CASSQGNSNQPQHF. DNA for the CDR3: TGTGCCAGCAGCCAGGGGAACAGCAATCAGCCCCAGCATTTT.

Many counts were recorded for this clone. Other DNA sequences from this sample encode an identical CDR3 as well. For the CDR3, the DNA is TGCGCCAGCAGCTTCGGCGTACAAGAGACCCAGTACTTC. As protein: CASSFGVQETQYF. The V call is TRBV5-1, the J call TRBJ2-5; D uncertain. Deletions cut 2 bases from V and 2 bases from J, with 7 bases between. This CDR3 region has 13 residues. Germline V gives CDR1 SGHRS, CDR2 YFSETQ.

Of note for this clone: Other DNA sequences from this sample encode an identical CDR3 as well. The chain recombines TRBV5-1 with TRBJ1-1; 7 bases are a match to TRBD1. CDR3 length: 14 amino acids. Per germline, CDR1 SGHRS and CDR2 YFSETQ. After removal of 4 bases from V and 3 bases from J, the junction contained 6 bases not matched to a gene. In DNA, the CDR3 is TGCGCCAGCAGCGCACAGGGGTTGGACACTGAAGCTTTCTTT. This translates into CASSAQGLDTEAFF. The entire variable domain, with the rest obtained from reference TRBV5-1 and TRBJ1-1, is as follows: KAGVTQTPRYLIKTRGQQVTLSCSPISGHRSVSWYQQTPGQGLQFLFEYFSETQRNKGNFPGRFSGRQFSNSRSEMNVSTLELGDSALYLCASSAQGLDTEAFFGQGTRLTVV.

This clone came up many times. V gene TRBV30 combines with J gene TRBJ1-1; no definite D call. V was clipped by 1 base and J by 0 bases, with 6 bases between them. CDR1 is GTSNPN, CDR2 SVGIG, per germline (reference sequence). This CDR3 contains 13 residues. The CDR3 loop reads CAWSELMNTEAFF. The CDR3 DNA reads TGTGCCTGGAGTGAACTTATGAACACTGAAGCTTTCTTT.

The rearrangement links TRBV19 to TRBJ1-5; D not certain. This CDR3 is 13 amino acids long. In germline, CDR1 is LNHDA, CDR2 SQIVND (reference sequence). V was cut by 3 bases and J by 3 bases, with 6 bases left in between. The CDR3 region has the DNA TGTGCCAGTAGTATTCAGGACAATCAGCCCCAGCATTTT. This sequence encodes CASSIQDNQPQHF. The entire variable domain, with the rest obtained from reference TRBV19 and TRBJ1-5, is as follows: DGGITQSPKYLFRKEGQNVTLSCEQNLNHDAMYWYRQDPGQGLRLIYYSQIVNDFQKGDIAEGYSVSREKKESFPLTVTSAQKNPTAFYLCASSIQDNQPQHFGDGTRLSIL.

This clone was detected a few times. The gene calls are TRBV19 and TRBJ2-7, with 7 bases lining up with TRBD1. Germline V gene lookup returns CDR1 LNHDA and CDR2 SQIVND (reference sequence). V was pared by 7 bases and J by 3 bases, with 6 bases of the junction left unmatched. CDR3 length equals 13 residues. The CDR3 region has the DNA TGTGCCAGTAACGACAGGGTGGGCTACGAGCAGTACTTC. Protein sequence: CASNDRVGYEQYF.

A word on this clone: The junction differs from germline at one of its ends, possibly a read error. CDR3 region: CASSPTGVGQETQYF. The CDR3 coding sequence is TGCGCCAGCAGCCCGACAGGGGTAGGGCAAGAGACCCAGTACTTC. V and J are TRBV11-3 and TRBJ2-5; TRBD1 matches 8 bases. The CDR3 length is 15 residues. The germline V gene has CDR1 SGHNT and CDR2 YENEEA.

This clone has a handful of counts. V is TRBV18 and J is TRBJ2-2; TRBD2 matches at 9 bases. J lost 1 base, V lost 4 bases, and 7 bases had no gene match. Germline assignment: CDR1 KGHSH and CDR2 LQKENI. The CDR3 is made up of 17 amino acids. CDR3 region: CASSRIRLAENTGELFF. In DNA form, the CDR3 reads TGTGCCAGCTCACGGATTCGACTAGCGGAGAACACCGGGGAGCTGTTTTTT.

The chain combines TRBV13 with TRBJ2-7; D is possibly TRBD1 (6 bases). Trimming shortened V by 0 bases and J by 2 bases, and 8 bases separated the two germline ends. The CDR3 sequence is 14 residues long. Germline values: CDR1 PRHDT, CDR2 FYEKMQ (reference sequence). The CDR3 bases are TGTGCCAGCAGCTTAGGGCAGGGGACCTACGAGCAGTACTTC. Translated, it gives CASSLGQGTYEQYF.

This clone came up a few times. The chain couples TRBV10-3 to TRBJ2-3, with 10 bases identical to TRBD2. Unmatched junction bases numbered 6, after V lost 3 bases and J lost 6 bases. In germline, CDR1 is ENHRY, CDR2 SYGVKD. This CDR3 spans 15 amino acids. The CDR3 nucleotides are TGTGCCATCAGTGAAAGAGCGGGAGGGCCCGATACGCAGTATTTT. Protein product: CAISERAGGPDTQYF.

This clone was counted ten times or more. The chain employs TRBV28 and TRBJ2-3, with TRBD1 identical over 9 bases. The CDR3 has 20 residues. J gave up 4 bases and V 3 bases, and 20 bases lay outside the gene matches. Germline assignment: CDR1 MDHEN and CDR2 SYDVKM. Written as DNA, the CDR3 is TGTGCCAGCAGTTTTCTTTTGGGGATCCGGGACAGGGATCGGGCAGATACGCAGTATTTT. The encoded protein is CASSFLLGIRDRDRADTQYF.

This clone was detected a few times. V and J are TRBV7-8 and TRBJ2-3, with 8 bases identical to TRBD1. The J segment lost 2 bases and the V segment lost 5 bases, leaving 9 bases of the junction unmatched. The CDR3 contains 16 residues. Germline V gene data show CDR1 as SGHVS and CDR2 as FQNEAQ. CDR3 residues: CASSPRQGSDTDTQYF. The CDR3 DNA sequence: TGTGCCAGCAGCCCCCGACAGGGGTCGGACACAGATACGCAGTATTTT.

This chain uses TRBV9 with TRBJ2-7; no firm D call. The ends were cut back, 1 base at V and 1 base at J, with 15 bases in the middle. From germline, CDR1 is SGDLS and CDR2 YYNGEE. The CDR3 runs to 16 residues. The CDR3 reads CASSVLPAAPSYEQYF. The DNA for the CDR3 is TGTGCCAGCAGCGTATTACCGGCGGCTCCTTCCTACGAGCAGTACTTC. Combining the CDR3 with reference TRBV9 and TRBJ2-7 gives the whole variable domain DSGVTQTPKHLITATGQRVTLRCSPRSGDLSVYWYQQSLDQGLQFLIQYYNGEERAKGNILERFSAQQFPDLHSELNLSSLELGDSALYFCASSVLPAAPSYEQYFGPGTRLTVT.

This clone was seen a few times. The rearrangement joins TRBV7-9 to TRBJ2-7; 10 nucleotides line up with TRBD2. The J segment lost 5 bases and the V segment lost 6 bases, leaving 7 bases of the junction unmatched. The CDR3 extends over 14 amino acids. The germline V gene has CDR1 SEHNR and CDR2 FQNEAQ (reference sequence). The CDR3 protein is CASSPSGSFDEQYF. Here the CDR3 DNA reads TGTGCCAGCAGTCCTAGCGGGAGTTTCGACGAGCAGTACTTC.

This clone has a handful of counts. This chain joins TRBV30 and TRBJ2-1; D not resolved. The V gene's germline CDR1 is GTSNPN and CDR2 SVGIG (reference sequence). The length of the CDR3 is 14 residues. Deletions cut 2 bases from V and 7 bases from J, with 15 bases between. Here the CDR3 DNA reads TGTGCCTGGAGTCCCATTATGGTGGGGAATGAGCAGTTCTTC. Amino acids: CAWSPIMVGNEQFF.

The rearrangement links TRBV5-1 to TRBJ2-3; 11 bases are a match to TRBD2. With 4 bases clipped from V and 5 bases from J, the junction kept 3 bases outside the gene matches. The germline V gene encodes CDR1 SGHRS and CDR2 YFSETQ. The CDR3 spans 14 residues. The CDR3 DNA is TGCGCCAGCAGCATTAGCGGGAGGGAAGATACGCAGTATTTT. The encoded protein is CASSISGREDTQYF.

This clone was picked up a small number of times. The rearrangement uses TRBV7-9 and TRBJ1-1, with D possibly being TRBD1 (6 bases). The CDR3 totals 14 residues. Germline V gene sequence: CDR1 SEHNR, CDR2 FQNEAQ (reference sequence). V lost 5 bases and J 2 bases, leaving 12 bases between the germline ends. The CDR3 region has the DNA TGTGCCAGCAGCCACTGGGACACAAACACTGAAGCTTTCTTT. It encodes CASSHWDTNTEAFF.

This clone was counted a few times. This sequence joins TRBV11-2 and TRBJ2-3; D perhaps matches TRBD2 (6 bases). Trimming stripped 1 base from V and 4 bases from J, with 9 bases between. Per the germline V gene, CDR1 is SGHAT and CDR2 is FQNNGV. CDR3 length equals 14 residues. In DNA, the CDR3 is TGTGCCAGCAGCTTAGCGGGAGCCCCAGATACGCAGTATTTT. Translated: CASSLAGAPDTQYF.

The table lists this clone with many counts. Here the CDR3 reads CASSPTLGQGTTYEQYF. The CDR3 bases are TGTGCCAGTAGTCCAACCCTTGGACAGGGGACAACGTACGAGCAGTACTTC. The rearrangement joins TRBV19 to TRBJ2-7; 9 bases map to TRBD1. Germline CDR1 is LNHDA and CDR2 is SQIVND (reference sequence). The CDR3 sequence is 17 residues long. With V trimmed by 5 bases and J by 4 bases, 15 bases remained unmatched. The full variable domain, with the rest looked up from reference TRBV19 and TRBJ2-7, is DGGITQSPKYLFRKEGQNVTLSCEQNLNHDAMYWYRQDPGQGLRLIYYSQIVNDFQKGDIAEGYSVSREKKESFPLTVTSAQKNPTAFYLCASSPTLGQGTTYEQYFGPGTRLTVT.

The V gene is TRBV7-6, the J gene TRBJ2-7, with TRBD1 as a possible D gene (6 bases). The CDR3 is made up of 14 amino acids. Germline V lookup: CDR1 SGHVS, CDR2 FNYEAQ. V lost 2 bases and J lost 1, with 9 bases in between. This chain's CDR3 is CASSLQQGSYEQYF. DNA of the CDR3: TGTGCCAGCAGCTTACAACAGGGTTCCTACGAGCAGTACTTC.

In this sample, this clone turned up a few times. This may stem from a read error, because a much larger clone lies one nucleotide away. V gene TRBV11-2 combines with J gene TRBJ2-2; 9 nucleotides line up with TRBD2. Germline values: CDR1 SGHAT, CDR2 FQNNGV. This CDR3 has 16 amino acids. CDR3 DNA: TGTGCCGGCAGCTCAAGCCTAGCGGGAAAGGCCGGGGAGCTGTTTTTT. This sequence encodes CAGSSSLAGKAGELFF.

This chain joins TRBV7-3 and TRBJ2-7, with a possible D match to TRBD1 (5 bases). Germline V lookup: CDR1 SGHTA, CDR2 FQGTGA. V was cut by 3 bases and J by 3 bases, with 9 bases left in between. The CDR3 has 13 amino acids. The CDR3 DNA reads TGTGCCAGCAGCTTCGACAGAGACTACGAGCAGTACTTC. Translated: CASSFDRDYEQYF.

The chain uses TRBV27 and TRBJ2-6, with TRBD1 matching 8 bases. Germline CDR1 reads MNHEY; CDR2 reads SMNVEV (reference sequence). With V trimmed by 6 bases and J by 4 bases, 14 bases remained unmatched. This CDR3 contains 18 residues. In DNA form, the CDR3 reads TGTGCCAGCAGCCTTACCGCCCAGGGGGCGGTCGGGGCCAACGTCCTGACTTTC. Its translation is CASSLTAQGAVGANVLTF.

CDR3 protein: CASSLDRHPHEQYF. The CDR3 DNA is TGTGCCAGCAGCTTAGATAGGCATCCCCACGAGCAGTACTTC. The chain uses TRBV7-2 and TRBJ2-7, with D hard to call. Germline values: CDR1 SGHTA, CDR2 FQGNSA. There are 14 residues in the CDR3. V lost 1 base and J lost 5, with 12 bases in between.

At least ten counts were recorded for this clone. CDR3 protein: CASSFGELFF. As DNA, the CDR3 is TGTGCCAGCAGCTTCGGGGAGCTGTTTTTT. The V gene is TRBV7-9, the J gene TRBJ2-2, with unresolved D. The CDR3 extends over 10 amino acids. In germline, CDR1 is SEHNR, CDR2 FQNEAQ (reference sequence). Trimming removed 3 bases at V and 7 bases at J, with 0 bases between.

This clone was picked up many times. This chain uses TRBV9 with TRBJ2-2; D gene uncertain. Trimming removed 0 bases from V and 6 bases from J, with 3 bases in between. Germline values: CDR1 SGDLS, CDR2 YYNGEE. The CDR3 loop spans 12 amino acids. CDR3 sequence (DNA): TGTGCCAGCAGCGTAGCGGCCGGGGAGCTGTTTTTT. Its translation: CASSVAAGELFF.

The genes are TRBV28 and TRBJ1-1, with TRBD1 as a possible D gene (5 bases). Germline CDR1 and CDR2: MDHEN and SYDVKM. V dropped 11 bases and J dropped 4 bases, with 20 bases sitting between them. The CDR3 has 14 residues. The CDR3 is CASSLGRWGTEAFF. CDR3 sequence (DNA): TGTGCCTCATCGCTGGGGCGGTGGGGCACTGAAGCTTTCTTT.

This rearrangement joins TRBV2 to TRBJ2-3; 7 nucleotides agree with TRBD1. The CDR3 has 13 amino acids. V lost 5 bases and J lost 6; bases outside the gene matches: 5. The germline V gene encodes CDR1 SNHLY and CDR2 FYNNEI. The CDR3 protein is CASSFDRADTQYF. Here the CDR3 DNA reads TGTGCCAGCAGTTTCGACAGGGCGGATACGCAGTATTTT.